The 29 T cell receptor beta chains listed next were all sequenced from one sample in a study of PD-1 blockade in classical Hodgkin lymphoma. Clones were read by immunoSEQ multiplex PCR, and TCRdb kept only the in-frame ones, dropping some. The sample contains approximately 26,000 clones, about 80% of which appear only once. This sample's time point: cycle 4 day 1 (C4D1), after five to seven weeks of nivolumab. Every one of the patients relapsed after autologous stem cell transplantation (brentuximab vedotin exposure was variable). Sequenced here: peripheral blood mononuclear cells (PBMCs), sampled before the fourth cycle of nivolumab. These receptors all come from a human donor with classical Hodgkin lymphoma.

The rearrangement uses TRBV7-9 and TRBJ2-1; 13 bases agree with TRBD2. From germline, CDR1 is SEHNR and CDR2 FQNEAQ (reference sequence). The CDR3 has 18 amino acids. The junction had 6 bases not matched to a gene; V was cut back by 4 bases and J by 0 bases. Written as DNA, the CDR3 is TGTGCCAGCAGCTCGGGGACTAGCGGGGATAGCTCCTACAATGAGCAGTTCTTC. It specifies CASSSGTSGDSSYNEQFF.

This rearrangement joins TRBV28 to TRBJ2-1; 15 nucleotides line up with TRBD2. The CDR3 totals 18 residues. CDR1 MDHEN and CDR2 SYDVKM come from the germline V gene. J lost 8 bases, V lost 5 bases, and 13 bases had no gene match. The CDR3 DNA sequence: TGTGCCAGCAGTCCGCCGACTCTGGGACTAGCGGGAGGCCATGAGCAGTTCTTC. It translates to CASSPPTLGLAGGHEQFF.

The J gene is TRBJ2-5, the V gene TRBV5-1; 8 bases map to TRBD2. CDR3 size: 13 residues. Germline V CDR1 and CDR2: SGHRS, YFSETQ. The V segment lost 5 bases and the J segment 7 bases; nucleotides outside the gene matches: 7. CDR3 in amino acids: CASSSGVQGTQYF. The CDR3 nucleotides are TGCGCCAGCAGTAGCGGGGTCCAGGGGACCCAGTACTTC. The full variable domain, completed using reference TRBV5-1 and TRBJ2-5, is KAGVTQTPRYLIKTRGQQVTLSCSPISGHRSVSWYQQTPGQGLQFLFEYFSETQRNKGNFPGRFSGRQFSNSRSEMNVSTLELGDSALYLCASSSGVQGTQYFGPGTRLLVL.

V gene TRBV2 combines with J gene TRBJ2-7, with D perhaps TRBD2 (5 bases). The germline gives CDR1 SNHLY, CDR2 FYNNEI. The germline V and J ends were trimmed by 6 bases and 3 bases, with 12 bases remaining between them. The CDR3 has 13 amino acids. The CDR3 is CASRGREGYEQYF. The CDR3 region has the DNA TGTGCCAGCAGGGGTCGTGAGGGCTACGAGCAGTACTTC. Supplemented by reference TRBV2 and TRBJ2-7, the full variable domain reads EPEVTQTPSHQVTQMGQEVILRCVPISNHLYFYWYRQILGQKVEFLVSFYNNEISEKSEIFDDQFSVERPDGSNFTLKIRSTKLEDSAMYFCASRGREGYEQYFGPGTRLTVT.

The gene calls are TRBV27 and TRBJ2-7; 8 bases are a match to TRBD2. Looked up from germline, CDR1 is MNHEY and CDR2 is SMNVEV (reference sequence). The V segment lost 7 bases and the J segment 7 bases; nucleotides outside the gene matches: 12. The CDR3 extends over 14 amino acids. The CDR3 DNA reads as TGTGCCAGCAAGATCGGACTAGCAGCCTTGGAGCAGTACTTC. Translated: CASKIGLAALEQYF.

The CDR3 DNA reads as TGTGCCAGCAGCCCAAGGGGGGGCAGCTACCGCTACACCTTC. Translating it yields CASSPRGGSYRYTF. The J gene is TRBJ1-2, the V gene TRBV28; D is perhaps TRBD1 (6 bases). Germline V gene sequence: CDR1 MDHEN, CDR2 SYDVKM. V was clipped by 6 bases and J by 9 bases, with 20 bases between them. CDR3 size: 14 residues.

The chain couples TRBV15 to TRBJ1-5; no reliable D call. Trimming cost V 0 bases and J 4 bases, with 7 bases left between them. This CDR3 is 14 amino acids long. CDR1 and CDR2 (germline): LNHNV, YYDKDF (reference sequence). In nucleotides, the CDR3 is TGTGCCACCAGCAGAGATCACATGAATCAGCCCCAGCATTTT. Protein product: CATSRDHMNQPQHF.

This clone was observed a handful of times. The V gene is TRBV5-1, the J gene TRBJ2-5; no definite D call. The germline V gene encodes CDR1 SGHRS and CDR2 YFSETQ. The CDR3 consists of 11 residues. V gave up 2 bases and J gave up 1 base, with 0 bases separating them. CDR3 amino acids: CASSFQETQYF. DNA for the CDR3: TGCGCCAGCAGCTTCCAAGAGACCCAGTACTTC.

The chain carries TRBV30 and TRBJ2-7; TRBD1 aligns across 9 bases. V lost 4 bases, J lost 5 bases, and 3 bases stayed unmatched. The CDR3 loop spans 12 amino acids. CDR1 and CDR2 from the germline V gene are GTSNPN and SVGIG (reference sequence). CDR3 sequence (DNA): TGTGCCTGGACCGGGACAGGGCACGAGCAGTACTTC. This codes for CAWTGTGHEQYF.

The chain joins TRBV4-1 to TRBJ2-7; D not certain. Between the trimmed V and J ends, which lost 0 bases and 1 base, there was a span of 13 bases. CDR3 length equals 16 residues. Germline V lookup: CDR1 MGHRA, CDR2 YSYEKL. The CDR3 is CASSQDGSELSYEQYF. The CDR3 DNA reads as TGCGCCAGCAGCCAAGATGGTTCCGAACTTTCCTACGAGCAGTACTTC.

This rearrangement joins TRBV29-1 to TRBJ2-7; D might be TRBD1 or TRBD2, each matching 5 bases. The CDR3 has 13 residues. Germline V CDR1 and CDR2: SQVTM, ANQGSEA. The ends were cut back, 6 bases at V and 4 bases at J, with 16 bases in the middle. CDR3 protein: CSVAAGGIYEQYF. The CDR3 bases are TGCAGCGTCGCGGCTGGGGGTATATACGAGCAGTACTTC.

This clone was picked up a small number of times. CDR3 in amino acids: CASSAGPQTQYF. The CDR3 region has the DNA TGTGCCAGCAGTGCTGGACCCCAGACCCAGTACTTC. The gene calls are TRBV6-1 and TRBJ2-5; D is undetermined. The CDR3 extends over 12 amino acids. Germline CDR1 MNHNS, CDR2 SASEGT. V lost 4 bases to trimming and J lost 6 bases, with 9 bases between them.

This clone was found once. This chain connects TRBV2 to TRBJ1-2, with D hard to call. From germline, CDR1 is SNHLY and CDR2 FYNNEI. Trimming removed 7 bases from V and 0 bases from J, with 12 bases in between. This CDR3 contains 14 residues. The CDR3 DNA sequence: TGTGCCAGCATGGAGGGCCTCTCTAACTATGGCTACACCTTC. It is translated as CASMEGLSNYGYTF.

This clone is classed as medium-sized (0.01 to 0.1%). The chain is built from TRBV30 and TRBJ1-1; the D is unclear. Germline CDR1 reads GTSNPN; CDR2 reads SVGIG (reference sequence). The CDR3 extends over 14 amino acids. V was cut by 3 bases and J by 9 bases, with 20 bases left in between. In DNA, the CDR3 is TGTGCCTGGAGCCCCTTGAGGTCCGCCCTGAAAGCTTTCTTT. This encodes CAWSPLRSALKAFF.

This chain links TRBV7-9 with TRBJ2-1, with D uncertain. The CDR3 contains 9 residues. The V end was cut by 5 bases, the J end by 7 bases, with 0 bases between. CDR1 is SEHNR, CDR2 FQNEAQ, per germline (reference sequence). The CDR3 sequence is CASSNEQFF. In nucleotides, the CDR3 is TGTGCCAGCAGCAATGAGCAGTTCTTC. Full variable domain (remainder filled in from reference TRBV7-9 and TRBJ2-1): DTGVSQNPRHKITKRGQNVTFRCDPISEHNRLYWYRQTLGQGPEFLTYFQNEAQLEKSRLLSDRFSAERPKGSFSTLEIQRTEQGDSAMYLCASSNEQFFGPGTRLTVL.

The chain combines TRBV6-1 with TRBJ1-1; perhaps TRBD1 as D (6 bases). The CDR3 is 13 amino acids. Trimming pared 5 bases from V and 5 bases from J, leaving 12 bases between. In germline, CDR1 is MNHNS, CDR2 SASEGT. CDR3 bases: TGTGCCAGCAGTAGGGGGGGCCGAACTGAAGCTTTCTTT. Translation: CASSRGGRTEAFF.

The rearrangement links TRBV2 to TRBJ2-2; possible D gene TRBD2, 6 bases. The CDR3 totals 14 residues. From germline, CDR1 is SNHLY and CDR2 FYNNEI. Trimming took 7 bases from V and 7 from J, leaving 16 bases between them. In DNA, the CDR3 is TGTGCCAGCAACCGGGACTTTTCATTCGGGGAGCTGTTTTTT. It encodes CASNRDFSFGELFF.

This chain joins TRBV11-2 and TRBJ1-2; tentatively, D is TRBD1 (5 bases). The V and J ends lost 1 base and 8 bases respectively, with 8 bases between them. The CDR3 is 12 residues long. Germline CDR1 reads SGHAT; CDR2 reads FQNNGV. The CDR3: CASSLGGRGYTF. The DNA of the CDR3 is TGTGCCAGCAGCTTAGGGGGGAGGGGCTACACCTTC. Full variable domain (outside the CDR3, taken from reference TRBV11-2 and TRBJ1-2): EAGVAQSPRYKIIEKRQSVAFWCNPISGHATLYWYQQILGQGPKLLIQFQNNGVVDDSQLPKDRFSAERLKGVDSTLKIQPAKLEDSAVYLCASSLGGRGYTFGSGTRLTVV.

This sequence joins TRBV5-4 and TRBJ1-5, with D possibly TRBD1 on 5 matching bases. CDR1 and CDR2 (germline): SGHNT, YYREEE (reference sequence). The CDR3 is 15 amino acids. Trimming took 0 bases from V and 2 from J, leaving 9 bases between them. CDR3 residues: CASSLDGGGNQPQHF. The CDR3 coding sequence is TGTGCCAGCAGCTTGGATGGGGGGGGCAATCAGCCCCAGCATTTT.

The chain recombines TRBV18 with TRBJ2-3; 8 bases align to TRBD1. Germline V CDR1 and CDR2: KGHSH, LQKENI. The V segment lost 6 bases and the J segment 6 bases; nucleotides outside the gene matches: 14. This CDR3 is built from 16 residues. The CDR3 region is CASSSYRTGLVDTQYF. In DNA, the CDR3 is TGTGCCAGCTCGTCCTATCGGACAGGGCTGGTGGATACGCAGTATTTT.

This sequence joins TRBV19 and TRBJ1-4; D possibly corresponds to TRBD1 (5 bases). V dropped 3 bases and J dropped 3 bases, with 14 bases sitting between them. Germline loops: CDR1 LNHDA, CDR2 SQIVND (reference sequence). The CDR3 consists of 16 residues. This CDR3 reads CASSMEGLMPNEKLFF. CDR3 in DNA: TGTGCCAGTAGTATGGAGGGGTTGATGCCTAATGAAAAACTGTTTTTT.

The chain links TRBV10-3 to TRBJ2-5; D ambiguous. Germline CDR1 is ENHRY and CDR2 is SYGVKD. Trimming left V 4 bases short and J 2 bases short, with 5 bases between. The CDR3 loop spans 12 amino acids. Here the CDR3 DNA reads TGTGCCATCAGTGTTTCACAAGAGACCCAGTACTTC. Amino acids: CAISVSQETQYF.

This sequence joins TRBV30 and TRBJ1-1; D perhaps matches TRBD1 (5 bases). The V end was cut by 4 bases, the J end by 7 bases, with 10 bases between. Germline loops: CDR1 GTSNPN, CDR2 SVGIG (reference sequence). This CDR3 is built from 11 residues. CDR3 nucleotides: TGTGCCTGGACTCGACAGTATGAAGCTTTCTTT. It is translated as CAWTRQYEAFF.

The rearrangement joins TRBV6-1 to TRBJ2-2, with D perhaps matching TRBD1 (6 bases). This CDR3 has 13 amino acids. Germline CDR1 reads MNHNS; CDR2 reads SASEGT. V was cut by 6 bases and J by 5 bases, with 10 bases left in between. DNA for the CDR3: TGTGCCAGCAGAGGACAGTGGACCGGGGAGCTGTTTTTT. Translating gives CASRGQWTGELFF.

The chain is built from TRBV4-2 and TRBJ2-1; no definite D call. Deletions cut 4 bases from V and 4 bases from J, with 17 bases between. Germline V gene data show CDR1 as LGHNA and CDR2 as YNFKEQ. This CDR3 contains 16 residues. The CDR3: CASSPPLGVKYNEQFF. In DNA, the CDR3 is TGTGCCAGCAGCCCTCCCCTTGGGGTCAAGTACAATGAGCAGTTCTTC.

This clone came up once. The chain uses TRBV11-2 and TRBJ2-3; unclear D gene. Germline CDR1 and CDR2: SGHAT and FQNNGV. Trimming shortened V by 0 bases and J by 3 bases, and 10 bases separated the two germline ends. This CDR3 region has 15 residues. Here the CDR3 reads CASSLDNGPTDTQYF. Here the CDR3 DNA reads TGTGCCAGCAGCTTAGACAACGGCCCAACAGATACGCAGTATTTT.

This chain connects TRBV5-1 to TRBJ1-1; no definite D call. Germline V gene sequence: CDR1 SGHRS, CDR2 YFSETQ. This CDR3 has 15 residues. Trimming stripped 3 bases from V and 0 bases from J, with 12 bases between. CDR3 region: CASSSQAFMNTEAFF. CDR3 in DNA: TGCGCCAGCAGCTCTCAAGCCTTTATGAACACTGAAGCTTTCTTT.

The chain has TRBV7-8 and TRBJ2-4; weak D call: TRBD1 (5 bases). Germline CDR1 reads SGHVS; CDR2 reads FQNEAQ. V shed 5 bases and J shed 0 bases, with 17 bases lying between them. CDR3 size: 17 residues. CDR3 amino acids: CASSNQGGGLAKNIQYF. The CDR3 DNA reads TGTGCCAGCAGCAACCAGGGTGGCGGTTTAGCCAAAAACATTCAGTACTTC. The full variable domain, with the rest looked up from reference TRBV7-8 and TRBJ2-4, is GAGVSQSPRYKVAKRGQDVALRCDPISGHVSLFWYQQALGQGPEFLTYFQNEAQLDKSGLPSDRFFAERPEGSVSTLKIQRTQQEDSAVYLCASSNQGGGLAKNIQYFGAGTRLSVL.

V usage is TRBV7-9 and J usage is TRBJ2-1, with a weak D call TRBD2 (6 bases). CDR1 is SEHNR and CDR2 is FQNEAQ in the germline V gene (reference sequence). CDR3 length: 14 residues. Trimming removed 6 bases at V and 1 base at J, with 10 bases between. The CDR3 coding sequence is TGTGCCAGCAGGACAAGCGGGTCCTACAATGAGCAGTTCTTC. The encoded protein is CASRTSGSYNEQFF.